What follows describes a single T cell receptor beta chain. The antigen is undetermined. The data were produced by immunoSEQ multiplex PCR, yet TCRdb's version contains in-frame clones alone and is incomplete. The data contain 120,000 or so clones, approximately 88% of them singletons. Trimming pared 6 bases from V and 7 bases from J, leaving 15 bases between. CDR3 length equals 13 residues. Germline CDR1 is LGHDT and CDR2 is YNNKEL (reference sequence). The sample originates from a study of T cell responses to AZD1222 COVID-19 vaccine. Overall study findings and caveats: There were mostly white British donors and more females than males, and clonal diversity was possibly underestimated. CD4 TCRs covered the whole spike, strongest at regions 160-218 and 743-854.

The clonotype comes from an adult in good health. V gene TRBV3-1 (or the pseudogene TRBV3-2) combines with J gene TRBJ1-2; D possibly corresponds to TRBD1 (6 bases). The sample consisted of peripheral blood, taken on day 0 of AZD1222 vaccination. The CDR3 region has the DNA TGTGCCAGCAGGACAGCCGGAGGGGGTGGCTACACCTTC. Its translation: CASRTAGGGGYTF.